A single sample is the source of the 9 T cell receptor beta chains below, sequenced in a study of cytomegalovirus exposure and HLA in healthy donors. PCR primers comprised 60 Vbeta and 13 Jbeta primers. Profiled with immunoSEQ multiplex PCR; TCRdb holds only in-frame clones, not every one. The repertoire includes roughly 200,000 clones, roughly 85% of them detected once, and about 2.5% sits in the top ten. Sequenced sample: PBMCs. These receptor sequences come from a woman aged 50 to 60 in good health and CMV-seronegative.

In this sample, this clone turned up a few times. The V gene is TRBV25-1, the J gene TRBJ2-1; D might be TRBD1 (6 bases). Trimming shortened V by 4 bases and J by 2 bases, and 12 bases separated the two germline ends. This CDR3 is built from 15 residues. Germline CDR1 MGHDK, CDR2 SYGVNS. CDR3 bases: TGTGCCAGCAGTGCATTCACAGGGCCCTACAATGAGCAGTTCTTC. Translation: CASSAFTGPYNEQFF. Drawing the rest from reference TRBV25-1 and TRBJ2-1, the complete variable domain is EADIYQTPRYLVIGTGKKITLECSQTMGHDKMYWYQQDPGMELHLIHYSYGVNSTEKGDLSSESTVSRIRTEHFPLTLESARPSHTSQYLCASSAFTGPYNEQFFGPGTRLTVL.

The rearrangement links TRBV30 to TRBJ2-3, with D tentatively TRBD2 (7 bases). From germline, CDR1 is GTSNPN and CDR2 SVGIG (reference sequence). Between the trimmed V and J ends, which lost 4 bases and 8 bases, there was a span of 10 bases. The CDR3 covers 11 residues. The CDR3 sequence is CAWNRGGTQYF. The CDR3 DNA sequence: TGTGCCTGGAATAGGGGGGGTACGCAGTATTTT.

Here the CDR3 reads CASSLELQGKGYTF. CDR3 nucleotide sequence: TGTGCCAGCAGCTTAGAGTTGCAGGGTAAAGGCTACACCTTC. The gene calls are TRBV13 and TRBJ1-2, with D perhaps TRBD1 (5 bases). The CDR3 length is 14 residues. CDR1 is PRHDT, CDR2 FYEKMQ, per germline (reference sequence). Between the trimmed V and J ends, which lost 1 base and 8 bases, there was a span of 14 bases.

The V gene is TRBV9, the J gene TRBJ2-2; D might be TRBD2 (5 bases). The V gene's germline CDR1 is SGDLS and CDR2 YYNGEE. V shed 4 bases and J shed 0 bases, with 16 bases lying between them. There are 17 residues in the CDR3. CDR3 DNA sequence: TGTGCCAGCAGCCATTCACGGACTTTACCGAACACCGGGGAGCTGTTTTTT. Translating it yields CASSHSRTLPNTGELFF. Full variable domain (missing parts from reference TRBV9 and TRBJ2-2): DSGVTQTPKHLITATGQRVTLRCSPRSGDLSVYWYQQSLDQGLQFLIQYYNGEERAKGNILERFSAQQFPDLHSELNLSSLELGDSALYFCASSHSRTLPNTGELFFGEGSRLTVL.

This CDR3 reads CASSLARETQYF. CDR3 nucleotides: TGTGCCAGCAGCTTAGCTCGAGAGACCCAGTACTTC. The J gene is TRBJ2-5, the V gene TRBV7-9; D uncertain. The CDR3 loop spans 12 amino acids. Germline CDR1 reads SEHNR; CDR2 reads FQNEAQ (reference sequence). The V end was cut by 0 bases, the J end by 4 bases, with 3 bases between.

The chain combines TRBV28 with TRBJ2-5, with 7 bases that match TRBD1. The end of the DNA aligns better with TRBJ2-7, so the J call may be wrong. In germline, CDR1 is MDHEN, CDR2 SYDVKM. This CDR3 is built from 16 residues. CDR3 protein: CASSSIGDSDSYEQYF. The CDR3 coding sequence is TGTGCCAGCAGTAGCATTGGGGACAGTGACTCCTACGAGCAGTACTTC.

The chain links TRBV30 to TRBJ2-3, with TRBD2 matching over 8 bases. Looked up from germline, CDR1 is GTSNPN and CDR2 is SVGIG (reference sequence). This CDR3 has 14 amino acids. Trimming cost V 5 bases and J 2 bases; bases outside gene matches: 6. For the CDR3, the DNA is TGTGCCTGGGGTTCTAGCGGGCCCACAGATACGCAGTATTTT. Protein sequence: CAWGSSGPTDTQYF.

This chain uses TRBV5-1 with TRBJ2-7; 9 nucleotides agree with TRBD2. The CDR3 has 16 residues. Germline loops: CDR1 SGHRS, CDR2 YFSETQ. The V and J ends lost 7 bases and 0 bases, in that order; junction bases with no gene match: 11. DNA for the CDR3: TGCGCCAGCGGGCGGGCTAGCGGGATGAGCTCCTACGAGCAGTACTTC. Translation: CASGRASGMSSYEQYF.

The DNA of the CDR3 is TGCGCCAGCAGCCGACTAGCGGGGGTTCAAGAGACCCAGTACTTC. Its translation is CASSRLAGVQETQYF. V usage is TRBV4-1 and J usage is TRBJ2-5; the match to TRBD2 covers 12 bases. CDR3 length equals 15 residues. Per germline, CDR1 MGHRA and CDR2 YSYEKL. After removal of 4 bases from V and 2 bases from J, the junction contained 2 bases not matched to a gene.